This T cell receptor beta chain emerged from a study of CD8 T cells in ankylosing spondylitis. This CDR3 has 17 residues. CDR1 is MNHNS and CDR2 is SASEGT in the germline V gene. V was pared by 0 bases and J by 5 bases, with 9 bases of the junction left unmatched. Via MiXCR, TCRdb re-called the 5' RACE reads, giving one row per CDR3 protein. The data hold about 240,000 distinct CDR3 sequences, with around 7.8% observed a single time. This clonotype was counted a few times. Sample: blood, either unsorted or a sorted T cell fraction (not recorded which). This TCR came from a male donor with ankylosing spondylitis or in good health (not recorded which). V gene TRBV6-1 combines with J gene TRBJ2-5; 10 bases fit TRBD1. CDR3 nucleotide sequence: TGTGCCAGCAGTGAAGCGAGGGGGACAGGGGTAGGGGAGACCCAGTACTTC. Its protein product is CASSEARGTGVGETQYF.